This TCR beta chain is from a study of response to subunit inactivated influenza vaccine. General study points: The study's authors posited that every seasonal influenza vaccination enlists few new T cells.

This clonotype turned up a few times. The target antigen is unknown. One entry per CDR3 protein, called by TCRdb with MiXCR from the RT-PCR reads. The profile shows 650,000 to 700,000 distinct CDR3 sequences, about 15% of them singletons. The sequence was collected from a man aged 45-65 years who received an inactivated influenza vaccine. The sample here was PBMCs from blood, taken 11 to 12 days after vaccination.

CDR3 nucleotide sequence: TGTGCCAGCAGCTTAAGGGCCGGACGACAGGTAGCCAAAAACATTCAGTACTTC. Residues: CASSLRAGRQVAKNIQYF. The chain couples TRBV7-8 to TRBJ2-4, with a tentative D call TRBD1 (6 bases). Germline CDR1 and CDR2: SGHVS and FQNEAQ. The ends were cut back, 2 bases at V and 0 bases at J, with 17 bases in the middle. This CDR3 contains 18 residues.